This TCR beta chain was retrieved from a study of a mutant IDH1 vaccine in newly diagnosed glioma. Study-level background: Mean patient age was about 44 years; approximately 60% were male and approximately 38% female. Prior therapy was radiotherapy, temozolomide, or both; most received both.

Germline V gives CDR1 SEHNR, CDR2 FQNEAQ (reference sequence). The germline V and J ends were trimmed by 1 base and 1 base, with 7 bases remaining between them. The CDR3 is 14 amino acids. About this clone itself: Its cognate antigen is unknown.

Documented time point: baseline, week 1 (first vaccination visit). The treatment was: pre-vaccination baseline after standard-of-care therapy. New WHO grade 3 or 4 astrocytomas that were IDH1-mutant and ATRX-lost had been found in donors. Findings and limits, study-wide: Alterations occurring in top peripheral T cell clonotypes seemed unrelated to pseudoprogression.

Clones were sequenced by immunoSEQ multiplex PCR, and TCRdb holds only the in-frame ones, with some missing. The table has approximately 67,000 clones, 83% seen once. This specimen consisted of peripheral blood mononuclear cells (PBMCs), obtained from a glioma patient treated with radiotherapy, temozolomide or both. This receptor was identified in a woman between 18 and 29 years old with glioma. Some clones in this sample may be carry-over from other donors' samples. The genes are TRBV7-9 and TRBJ2-5; D gene unclear. In nucleotides, the CDR3 is TGTGCCAGCAGCTTAGGAACGAGCCAAGAGACCCAGTACTTC. Translating gives CASSLGTSQETQYF.